The T cell receptor (beta chain) described here comes from a study of preoperative IRX-2 immunotherapy in early breast cancer. CDR3 length: 15 residues. Here immunoSEQ multiplex PCR was the method, and the copy in TCRdb shows in-frame clones only, minus some. The sample shows more than 30,000 clones, under 90% of them seen only once. The treatment here: preoperative locoregional IRX-2 cytokine immunotherapy. Preoperative locoregional IRX-2 cytokine immunotherapy was tested in the phase Ib source study. Sample: tumor tissue, taken after IRX-2 immunotherapy. This TCR derives from a human donor with breast cancer. The rearrangement uses TRBV1 and TRBJ2-1; the D call TRBD2 from the table was never checked on the DNA. TRBV1 is listed as a pseudogene. For the CDR3, the DNA is TGCGCCAGCAGCCAAGTACTGGCGGACTACAATGAGCAGTTCTTC. This codes for CASSQVLADYNEQFF.